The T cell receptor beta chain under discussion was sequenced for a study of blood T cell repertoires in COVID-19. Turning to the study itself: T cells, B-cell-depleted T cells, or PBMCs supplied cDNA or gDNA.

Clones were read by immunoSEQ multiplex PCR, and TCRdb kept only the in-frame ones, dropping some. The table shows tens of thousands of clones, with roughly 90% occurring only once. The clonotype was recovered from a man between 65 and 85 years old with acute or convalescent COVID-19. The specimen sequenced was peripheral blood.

CDR3 nucleotides: TGTGCCAGCAGCCTCCCGGACAGGCTATCTAACTATGGCTACACCTTC. Amino acid sequence: CASSLPDRLSNYGYTF. The chain joins TRBV7-9 to TRBJ1-2; 7 bases match TRBD1. CDR1 is SEHNR and CDR2 is FQNEAQ in the germline V gene (reference sequence). J gave up 0 bases and V 5 bases, and 9 bases lay outside the gene matches. The CDR3 extends over 16 amino acids.